This T cell receptor beta chain was identified in a study of OX40 agonist ivuxolimab in advanced cancers. Assay used: immunoSEQ multiplex PCR; TCRdb lists only in-frame clones, some missing. The data show more than 80,000 clones, under 95% seen once. Germline lookup yields CDR1 LNHDA and CDR2 SQIVND (reference sequence). CDR3 length: 15 residues. V dropped 5 bases and J dropped 0; count of bases not matched to a gene: 6. This receptor was identified in an adult with an advanced solid tumor such as melanoma, head and neck, liver or kidney cancer. The specimen was CD4+ or CD8+ T cells sorted from blood, collected in a trial of the OX40 agonist ivuxolimab. The V call is TRBV19, the J call TRBJ2-7; 8 bases match TRBD1. This chain's CDR3 is CASSSRQGFSYEQYF. CDR3 nucleotides: TGTGCCAGTAGTTCTCGACAGGGGTTCTCCTACGAGCAGTACTTC.